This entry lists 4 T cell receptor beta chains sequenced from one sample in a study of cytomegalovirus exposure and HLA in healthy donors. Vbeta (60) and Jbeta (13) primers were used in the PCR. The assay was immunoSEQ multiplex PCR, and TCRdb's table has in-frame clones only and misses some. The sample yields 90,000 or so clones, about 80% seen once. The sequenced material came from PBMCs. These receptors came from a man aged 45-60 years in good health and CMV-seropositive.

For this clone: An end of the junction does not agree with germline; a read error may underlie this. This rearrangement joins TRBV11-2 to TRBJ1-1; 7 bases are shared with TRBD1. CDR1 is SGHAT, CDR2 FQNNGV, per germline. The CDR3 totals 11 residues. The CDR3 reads CASSLGQGGIF. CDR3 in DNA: TGTGCCAGCAGCTTAGGACAGGGTGGGATCTTT.

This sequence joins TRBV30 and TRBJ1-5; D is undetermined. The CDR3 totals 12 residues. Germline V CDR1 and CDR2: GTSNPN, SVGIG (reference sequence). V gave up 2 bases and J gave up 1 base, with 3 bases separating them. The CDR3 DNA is TGTGCCTGGAGTCCGAGCAATCAGCCCCAGCATTTT. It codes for CAWSPSNQPQHF.

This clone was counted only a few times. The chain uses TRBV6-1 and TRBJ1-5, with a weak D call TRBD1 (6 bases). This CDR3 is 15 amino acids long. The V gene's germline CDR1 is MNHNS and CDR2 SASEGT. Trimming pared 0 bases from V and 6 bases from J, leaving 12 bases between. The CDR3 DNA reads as TGTGCCAGCAGTGAAGCAGGGGGGGCCGGTCAGCCCCAGCATTTT. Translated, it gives CASSEAGGAGQPQHF.

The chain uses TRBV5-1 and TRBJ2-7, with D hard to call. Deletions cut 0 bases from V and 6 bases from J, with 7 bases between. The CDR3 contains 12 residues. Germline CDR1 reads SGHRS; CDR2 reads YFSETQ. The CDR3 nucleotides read TGCGCCAGCAGCTTGGGGCCGGGCGAGCAGTACTTC. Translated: CASSLGPGEQYF.